Presented here are 9 T cell receptor beta chains from one specimen sequenced in a study of shared clonotypes between healthy human individuals. CD45RO-negative, CCR7-positively selected cells formed the naive CD8 fraction, excluding terminally differentiated effector memory CD45RA+ cells. Generated by immunoSEQ multiplex PCR, the TCRdb table keeps only in-frame clones and is missing some. The repertoire includes hundreds of thousands of clones, 92% of them detected once, and approximately 25% sits in the top ten. Sequenced material: naive CD8+ T cells sorted from blood. Receptors originate from a man younger than 45 in good health.

V is TRBV28 and J is TRBJ2-3; possibly TRBD2 for D (6 bases). Looked up from germline, CDR1 is MDHEN and CDR2 is SYDVKM. The CDR3 contains 12 residues. Trimming shortened V by 9 bases and J by 6 bases, and 13 bases separated the two germline ends. The CDR3 loop is CASYRAGDTQYF. In DNA form, the CDR3 reads TGTGCCAGTTATAGAGCGGGTGATACGCAGTATTTT.

This chain joins TRBV6-5 and TRBJ1-1; TRBD1 is a possible D gene (5 bases). This CDR3 has 13 amino acids. In germline, CDR1 is MNHEY, CDR2 SVGAGI. The V and J ends lost 7 bases and 0 bases respectively, with 9 bases between them. The CDR3 DNA sequence: TGTGCCAGCAAACCGGGACTGAACACTGAAGCTTTCTTT. Translation gives CASKPGLNTEAFF.

This clone was detected only once. V usage is TRBV7-9 and J usage is TRBJ2-3; 8 nucleotides match TRBD1. Trimming at V came to 2 bases and at J to 3 bases, leaving 4 bases not matched to a gene. The CDR3 consists of 15 residues. Germline V gene data show CDR1 as SEHNR and CDR2 as FQNEAQ (reference sequence). For the CDR3, the DNA is TGTGCCAGCAGCTTAAGGACAGGGAGGACAGATACGCAGTATTTT. Protein: CASSLRTGRTDTQYF. Full variable domain (rest looked up from reference TRBV7-9 and TRBJ2-3): DTGVSQNPRHKITKRGQNVTFRCDPISEHNRLYWYRQTLGQGPEFLTYFQNEAQLEKSRLLSDRFSAERPKGSFSTLEIQRTEQGDSAMYLCASSLRTGRTDTQYFGPGTRLTVL.

The chain uses TRBV10-1 and TRBJ2-7; 7 bases line up with TRBD1. CDR3 size: 15 residues. Germline loops: CDR1 WNHNN, CDR2 SYGVQD (reference sequence). V lost 3 bases and J lost 4; bases outside the gene matches: 9. CDR3 coding DNA: TGCGCCAGCAGTGACCTCCGACAGGGAATTTACGAGCAGTACTTC. Protein: CASSDLRQGIYEQYF.

The rearrangement links TRBV28 to TRBJ2-5; a possible D gene is TRBD1 (5 bases). The CDR3 runs 16 residues. Germline V gene lookup returns CDR1 MDHEN and CDR2 SYDVKM. The V gene lost 0 bases and the J gene lost 4 bases, with 15 bases spanning the gap. CDR3 loop: CASSLWNVGVGETQYF. DNA for the CDR3: TGTGCCAGCAGTTTATGGAATGTAGGGGTGGGAGAGACCCAGTACTTC.

This clone was found once. The chain recombines TRBV7-2 with TRBJ2-3; 14 bases agree with TRBD2. This CDR3 comprises 17 residues. V lost 1 base, J lost 6 bases, and 6 bases stayed unmatched. Germline assignment: CDR1 SGHTA and CDR2 FQGNSA. CDR3 bases: TGTGCCAGCAGCTTAGGGACTAGCGGGAGGATATCCGATACGCAGTATTTT. This sequence encodes CASSLGTSGRISDTQYF.

This chain links TRBV15 with TRBJ2-1, with TRBD2 matching 8 bases. Germline CDR1 is LNHNV and CDR2 is YYDKDF (reference sequence). The CDR3 consists of 15 residues. The ends lost 1 base at V and 7 bases at J; junction bases unmatched: 6. The CDR3 is CATSRVREGLNEQFF. The CDR3 DNA follows: TGTGCCACCAGCAGAGTACGGGAGGGCCTGAATGAGCAGTTCTTC.

The chain links TRBV27 to TRBJ1-2; D uncertain. V was clipped by 6 bases and J by 6 bases, with 17 bases between them. The V gene's germline CDR1 is MNHEY and CDR2 SMNVEV (reference sequence). The CDR3 has 14 amino acids. Here the CDR3 reads CASSSSLGVDGYTF. The CDR3 DNA is TGTGCCAGCAGCTCATCCCTGGGTGTCGATGGCTACACCTTC.

The chain combines TRBV13 with TRBJ2-7; D uncertain. This CDR3 has 12 amino acids. The V gene lost 1 base and the J gene lost 6 bases, with 7 bases spanning the gap. Germline CDR1 and CDR2: PRHDT and FYEKMQ (reference sequence). CDR3 coding DNA: TGTGCCAGCAGCTTAGAGGGTGCCGAGCAGTACTTC. Translated: CASSLEGAEQYF.